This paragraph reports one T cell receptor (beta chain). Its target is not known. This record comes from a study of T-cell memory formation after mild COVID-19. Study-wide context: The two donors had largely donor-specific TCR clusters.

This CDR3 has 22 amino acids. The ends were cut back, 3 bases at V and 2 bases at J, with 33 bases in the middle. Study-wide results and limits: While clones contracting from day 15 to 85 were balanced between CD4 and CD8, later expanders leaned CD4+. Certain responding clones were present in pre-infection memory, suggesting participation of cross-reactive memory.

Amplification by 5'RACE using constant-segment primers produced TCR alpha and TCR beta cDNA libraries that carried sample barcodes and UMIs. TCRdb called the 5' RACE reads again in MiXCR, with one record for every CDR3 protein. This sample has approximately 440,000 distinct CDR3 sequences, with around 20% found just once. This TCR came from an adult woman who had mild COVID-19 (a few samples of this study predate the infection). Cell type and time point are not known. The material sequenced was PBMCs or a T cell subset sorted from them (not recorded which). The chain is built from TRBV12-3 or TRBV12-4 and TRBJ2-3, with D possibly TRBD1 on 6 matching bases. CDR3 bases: TGTGCCAGCAGTTTTGAGACCGCAGGGGTGGTCGCAATCCCCCCCCTCACAGATACGCAGTATTTT. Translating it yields CASSFETAGVVAIPPLTDTQYF.